Below are 10 T cell receptor beta chains sequenced from a single sample in a study of molecular identifiers for immune sequencing clone quantification. TCRdb ran MiXCR on the PCR reads and lists one entry per CDR3 protein. The sample yields hundreds of thousands of distinct CDR3 sequences, 25% seen once. The sequenced sample was naive CD8+ T cells from blood, with Jurkat cell RNA spiked in. Subset defined: FACS-sorted CD8+CD4-CCR7+CD45RA+ naive T cells. The receptor set was obtained from a human donor in good health. Some libraries in this study had Jurkat cell RNA spiked in.

The sample holds a few counts of this clonotype. A read error may produce the germline difference seen at one junction end. The V call is TRBV7-9, the J call TRBJ2-1; 10 positions agree with TRBD2. The CDR3 is 16 amino acids. Looked up from germline, CDR1 is SEHNR and CDR2 is FQNEAQ (reference sequence). The CDR3 region has the DNA TGTGCCAGCACCTTAGCGGGAGGACCCTCCTACAATGAGCAGTTCTTC. This sequence encodes CASTLAGGPSYNEQFF.

This clonotype was seen repeatedly, ten times or more. V and J are TRBV3-1 and TRBJ2-2; D unresolved. There are 15 residues in the CDR3. Trimming pared 0 bases from V and 5 bases from J, leaving 10 bases between. From germline, CDR1 is LGHDT and CDR2 YNNKEL (reference sequence). CDR3 region: CASSQDLGITGELFF. The CDR3, as DNA: TGTGCCAGCAGCCAAGATTTGGGGATTACCGGGGAGCTGTTTTTT.

This clonotype was picked up many times. The chain recombines TRBV7-9 with TRBJ2-3; TRBD1 or TRBD2 may be the D gene (5 bases each). Germline CDR1 is SEHNR and CDR2 is FQNEAQ (reference sequence). The CDR3 runs 15 residues. The V and J ends lost 5 bases and 1 base respectively, with 13 bases between them. The CDR3: CASSPRDLGTDTQYF. CDR3 DNA: TGTGCCAGCAGCCCAAGGGACCTGGGCACAGATACGCAGTATTTT.

This clonotype was counted many times. The genes are TRBV27 and TRBJ1-1; unclear D gene. CDR3 size: 14 residues. Germline V gene sequence: CDR1 MNHEY, CDR2 SMNVEV (reference sequence). Trimming took off 1 base at V and 4 bases at J, with 10 bases between the two ends. The CDR3 bases are TGTGCCAGCAGTTTATTAGGGTCAGGCACTGAAGCTTTCTTT. Translating it yields CASSLLGSGTEAFF.

This clonotype was recorded many times. J is TRBJ2-1 and V is TRBV24-1, with a tentative D call TRBD2 (5 bases). Trimming shortened V by 4 bases and J by 6 bases, and 15 bases separated the two germline ends. The CDR3 runs to 15 residues. Germline V lookup: CDR1 KGHDR, CDR2 SFDVKD. The DNA for the CDR3 is TGTGCCACCAGTGAACCCGGACTGGTGGCCAATGAGCAGTTCTTC. This gives the protein CATSEPGLVANEQFF.

This chain links TRBV13 with TRBJ2-1, with 9 bases matching TRBD2. This CDR3 has 15 amino acids. CDR1 PRHDT and CDR2 FYEKMQ come from the germline V gene (reference sequence). Unmatched junction bases numbered 9, after V lost 4 bases and J lost 8 bases. Here the CDR3 reads CASSSAGGLEDEQFF. CDR3 sequence (DNA): TGTGCCAGCAGCTCCGCGGGGGGGTTGGAAGATGAGCAGTTCTTC.

This clonotype was recorded a few times. The chain uses TRBV7-2 and TRBJ2-7; 7 bases are shared with TRBD2. Germline V gives CDR1 SGHTA, CDR2 FQGNSA. Trimming took 1 base from V and 4 from J; bases not matched to a gene: 7. The CDR3 is 15 amino acids. The CDR3 loop is CASSLGVASGYEQYF. Written as DNA, the CDR3 is TGTGCCAGCAGCTTAGGGGTGGCTAGCGGATACGAGCAGTACTTC.

The rearrangement joins TRBV20-1 to TRBJ2-1; TRBD2 agrees at 10 bases. With 4 bases clipped from V and 0 bases from J, the junction kept 0 bases outside the gene matches. This CDR3 contains 14 residues. Per germline, CDR1 DFQATT and CDR2 SNEGSKA (reference sequence). CDR3 in amino acids: CSATSGSSYNEQFF. In DNA form, the CDR3 reads TGCAGTGCTACTAGCGGGAGCTCCTACAATGAGCAGTTCTTC.

This clonotype has a handful of counts. Since a much larger clone is just one base distant, this may be a read error. The rearrangement joins TRBV6-2 or TRBV6-3 to TRBJ2-2; tentatively, D is TRBD1 (5 bases). The CDR3 has 17 residues. V shed 0 bases and J shed 5 bases, with 16 bases lying between them. The germline V gene has CDR1 MNHEY and CDR2 SVGEGT. CDR3 in DNA: TGTGCCAGCAGTTACTCGCCATCAGGGATTTCGACCGGGGAGCTGTTTTTT. Its translation is CASSYSPSGISTGELFF.

As to this clonotype: Its ends do not fully match the called genes, so a read error is possible. The chain recombines TRBV18 with TRBJ2-5; D is possibly TRBD1 (6 bases). Germline CDR1 and CDR2: KGHSH and LQKENI. The CDR3 is 14 residues long. CDR3 amino acids: CVSLRDTNQETQYF. Written as DNA, the CDR3 is TGTGTCAGCTTGAGGGACACAAACCAAGAGACCCAGTACTTC.